This T cell receptor (beta chain) was identified in a study of blood T cell repertoires in COVID-19. Study at large: Some COVID-19 samples were acute and others convalescent; all came from the United States, Italy and Spain.

The repertoire was sequenced with immunoSEQ multiplex PCR; TCRdb's copy has only in-frame clones and lacks some. In the table there are about 180,000 clones, roughly nine tenths of which are singletons. The clonotype originates from a man in his sixties or seventies with active or convalescent COVID-19. The specimen was peripheral blood.

The CDR3 region is CAISDSDRAHYGYTF. CDR3 DNA sequence: TGTGCCATCAGTGATTCGGACAGGGCCCACTATGGCTACACCTTC. The V call is TRBV10-3, the J call TRBJ1-2, with 8 bases identical to TRBD1. The CDR3 loop spans 15 amino acids. V shed 3 bases and J 3 bases; nucleotides not matched to a gene: 6. Germline-derived CDR1 and CDR2 are ENHRY and SYGVKD.